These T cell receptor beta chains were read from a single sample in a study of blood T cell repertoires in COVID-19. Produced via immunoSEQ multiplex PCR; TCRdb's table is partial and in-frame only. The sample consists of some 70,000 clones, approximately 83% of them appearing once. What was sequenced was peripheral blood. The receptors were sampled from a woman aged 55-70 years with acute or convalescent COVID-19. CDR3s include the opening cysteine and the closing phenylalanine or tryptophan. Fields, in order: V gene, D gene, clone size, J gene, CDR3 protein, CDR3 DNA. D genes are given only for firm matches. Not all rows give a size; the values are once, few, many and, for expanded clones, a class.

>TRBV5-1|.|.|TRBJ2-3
CASAGSGSGTDTQYF
TGCGCCAGCGCAGGGTCCGGGAGCGGCACAGATACGCAGTATTTT
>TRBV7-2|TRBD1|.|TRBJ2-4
CASSSWDRRPNIQYF
TGTGCCAGCAGCTCTTGGGACAGAAGGCCAAACATTCAGTACTTC
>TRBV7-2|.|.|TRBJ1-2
CASSLAHRGDGYTF
TGTGCCAGCAGCTTAGCGCACCGGGGGGATGGCTACACCTTC
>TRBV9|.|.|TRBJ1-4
CASSVFQGINEKLFF
TGTGCCAGCAGCGTATTCCAGGGCATTAATGAAAAACTGTTTTTT
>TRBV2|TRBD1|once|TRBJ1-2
CASVPGQRNYGYTF
TGTGCCAGTGTCCCGGGACAGCGTAACTATGGCTACACCTTC
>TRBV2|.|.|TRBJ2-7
CASSGAGFQTYEQYF
TGTGCCAGCAGTGGGGCAGGGTTTCAAACCTACGAGCAGTACTTC
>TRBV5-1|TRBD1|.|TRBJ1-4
CASTRDRGSEKLFF
TGCGCCAGCACCAGGGACAGGGGATCTGAAAAACTGTTTTTT
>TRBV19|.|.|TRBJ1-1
CASSWRAGETEAFF
TGTGCCAGTAGCTGGCGCGCGGGGGAGACTGAAGCTTTCTTT
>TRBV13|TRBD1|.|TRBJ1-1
CASSLRTGWSTEAFF
TGTGCCAGCAGCCTCAGGACAGGATGGTCCACTGAAGCTTTCTTT
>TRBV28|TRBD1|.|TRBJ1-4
CASSPRGRGEKLFF
TGTGCCAGCAGCCCCAGGGGGCGGGGTGAAAAACTGTTTTTT
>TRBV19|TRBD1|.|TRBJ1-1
CASSIGRGRGTEAFF
TGTGCCAGTAGTATAGGTAGGGGGCGCGGCACTGAAGCTTTCTTT
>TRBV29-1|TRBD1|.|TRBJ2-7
CSVERDRGNHEQYF
TGCAGCGTTGAACGGGACAGGGGAAACCACGAGCAGTACTTC
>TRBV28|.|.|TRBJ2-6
CASSFHRASGANVLTF
TGTGCCAGCAGTTTCCACAGGGCCTCTGGGGCCAACGTCCTGACTTTC
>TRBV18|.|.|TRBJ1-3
CASSPQSRGVGNTIYF
TGTGCCAGCTCACCACAAAGCAGGGGCGTCGGAAACACCATATATTTT
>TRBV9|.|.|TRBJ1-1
CASSVGTKYMNTEAFF
TGTGCCAGCAGCGTAGGGACAAAATACATGAACACTGAAGCTTTCTTT
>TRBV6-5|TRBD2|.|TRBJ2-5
CAVTSGSGETQYF
TGTGCCGTCACGAGCGGGAGCGGGGAGACCCAGTACTTC
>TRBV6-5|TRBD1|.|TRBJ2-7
CASRAGGGPEQYF
TGTGCCAGCAGGGCAGGGGGCGGCCCCGAGCAGTACTTC
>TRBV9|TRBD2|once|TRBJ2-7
CASSTSGTAYEQYF
TGTGCCAGCAGCACTAGCGGAACCGCCTACGAGCAGTACTTC
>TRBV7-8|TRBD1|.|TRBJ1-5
CASLPGTGDNQPQHF
TGTGCCAGCTTACCTGGGACAGGGGACAATCAGCCCCAGCATTTT
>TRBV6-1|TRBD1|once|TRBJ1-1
CASSEGQGVGEAFF
TGTGCCAGCAGTGAGGGACAGGGGGTCGGCGAAGCTTTCTTT
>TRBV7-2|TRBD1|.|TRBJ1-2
CASSLDRGGGYTF
TGTGCCAGCAGCTTAGACAGGGGTGGTGGCTACACCTTC
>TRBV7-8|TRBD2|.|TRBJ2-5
CASSLALAGGETQYF
TGTGCCAGCAGCTTAGCGCTAGCGGGAGGGGAGACCCAGTACTTC
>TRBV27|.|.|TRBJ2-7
CASAAQVTTYEQYF
TGTGCCAGCGCAGCCCAGGTCACCACCTACGAGCAGTACTTC
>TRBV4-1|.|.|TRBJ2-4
CASSHSPLAKNIQYF
TGCGCCAGCAGCCACAGTCCCCTAGCCAAAAACATTCAGTACTTC
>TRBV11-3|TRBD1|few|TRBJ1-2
CASSLVRTGALGDYGYTF
TGTGCCAGCAGCTTAGTAAGGACAGGGGCGTTGGGGGACTATGGCTACACCTTC
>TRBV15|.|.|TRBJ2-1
CATSSRATLGEQFF
TGTGCCACCAGCAGCAGGGCCACTTTGGGTGAGCAGTTCTTC
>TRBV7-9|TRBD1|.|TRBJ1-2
CASSLTGVDYGYTF
TGTGCCAGCAGCTTGACAGGGGTGGACTATGGCTACACCTTC
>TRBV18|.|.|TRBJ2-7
CASSPDDRTSSYEQYF
TGTGCCAGCTCACCCGACGACAGGACAAGCTCCTACGAGCAGTACTTC
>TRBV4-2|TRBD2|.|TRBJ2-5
CASSQGVGGGGETQYF
TGTGCCAGCAGCCAAGGTGTCGGCGGGGGAGGGGAGACCCAGTACTTC
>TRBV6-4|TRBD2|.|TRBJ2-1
CASSDSPSGSNEQFF
TGTGCCAGCAGTGACTCGCCTAGCGGGAGCAATGAGCAGTTCTTC
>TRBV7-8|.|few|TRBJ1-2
CASSLGAGSNYGYTF
TGTGCCAGCAGCTTAGGGGCAGGTTCTAACTATGGCTACACCTTC
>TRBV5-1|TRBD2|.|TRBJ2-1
CASSSGLAGRLSYNEQFF
TGCGCCAGCAGCTCGGGACTAGCGGGGCGCCTCTCCTACAATGAGCAGTTCTTC
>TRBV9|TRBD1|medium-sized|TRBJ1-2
CASTETGAYGYTF
TGTGCCAGCACAGAGACAGGGGCCTATGGCTACACCTTC
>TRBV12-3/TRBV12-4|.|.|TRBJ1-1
CASSRQLNTEAFF
TGTGCCAGCAGTCGACAGTTGAACACTGAAGCTTTCTTT
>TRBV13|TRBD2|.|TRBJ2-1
CASSSPISGIGYNEQFF
TGTGCCAGCAGCTCCCCGATTAGCGGGATTGGGTACAATGAGCAGTTCTTC
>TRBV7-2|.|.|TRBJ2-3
CASSWQKSDTQYF
TGTGCCAGCAGCTGGCAAAAGTCAGATACGCAGTATTTT
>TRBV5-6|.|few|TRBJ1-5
CASSLTFPPPGGVDQPQHF
TGTGCCAGCAGCTTGACTTTCCCCCCGCCGGGGGGGGTTGATCAGCCCCAGCATTTT
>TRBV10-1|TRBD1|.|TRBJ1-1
CASSGQGRTEAFF
TGCGCCAGCAGTGGACAGGGTAGAACTGAAGCTTTCTTT
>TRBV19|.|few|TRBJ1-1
CASSRGWSNAEAFF
TGTGCCAGTAGTCGGGGTTGGTCGAATGCTGAAGCTTTCTTT
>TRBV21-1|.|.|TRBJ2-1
CASSYDTHFANEQFF
TGTGCCAGCAGCTACGACACCCACTTTGCCAATGAGCAGTTCTTC
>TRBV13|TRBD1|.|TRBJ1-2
CASRRDRHHYGYTF
TGTGCCAGCAGGAGGGACAGGCATCACTATGGCTACACCTTC
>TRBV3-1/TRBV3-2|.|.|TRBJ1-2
CASSQMGARYGYTF
TGTGCCAGCAGCCAAATGGGGGCTAGGTATGGCTACACCTTC
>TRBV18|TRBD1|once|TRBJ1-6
CASSPRGQTNSPLHF
TGTGCCAGCTCACCAAGGGGACAGACTAATTCACCCCTCCACTTT
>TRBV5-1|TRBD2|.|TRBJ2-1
CASGTLAGAYNEQFF
TGCGCCTCCGGGACCCTAGCGGGAGCTTACAATGAGCAGTTCTTC
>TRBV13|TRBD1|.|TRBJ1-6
CASSLRTGRYNSPLHF
TGTGCCAGCAGCTTGAGGACAGGGCGATATAATTCACCCCTCCACTTT
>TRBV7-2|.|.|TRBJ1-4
CASSRDSGNEKLFF
TGTGCCAGCAGCCGGGACTCCGGTAATGAAAAACTGTTTTTT
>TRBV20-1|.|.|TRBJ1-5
CSASSGTTSNQPQHF
TGCAGTGCTAGTTCGGGGACAACTAGCAATCAGCCCCAGCATTTT
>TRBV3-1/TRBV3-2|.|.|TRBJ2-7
CASSLRSSYEQYF
TGTGCCAGCAGCCTACGTAGCTCCTACGAGCAGTACTTC
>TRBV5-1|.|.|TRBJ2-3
CASSLASPKDTQYF
TGCGCCAGCAGCTTGGCTTCCCCTAAAGATACGCAGTATTTT
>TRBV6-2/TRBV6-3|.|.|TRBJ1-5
CASSSPRKPQHF
TGTGCCAGCAGCTCCCCTAGAAAGCCCCAGCATTTT
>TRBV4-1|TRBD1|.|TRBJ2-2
CASSPQGANTGELFF
TGCGCCAGCAGCCCACAGGGGGCTAACACCGGGGAGCTGTTTTTT
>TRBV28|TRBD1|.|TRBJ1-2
CASSLLGQGGGYTF
TGTGCCAGCAGTTTACTCGGACAGGGTGGCGGCTACACCTTC
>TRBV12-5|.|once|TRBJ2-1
CASGLLRIPNEQFF
TGTGCTAGTGGTTTGCTCAGGATCCCTAATGAGCAGTTCTTC
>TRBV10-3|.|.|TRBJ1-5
CAISESGRGIGNQPQHF
TGTGCCATCAGTGAGTCAGGTAGGGGAATTGGCAATCAGCCCCAGCATTTT
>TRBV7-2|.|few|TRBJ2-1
CASEPRGVHEQFF
TGTGCCAGCGAGCCAAGGGGTGTCCATGAGCAGTTCTTC
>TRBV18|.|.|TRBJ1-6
CASSLDYSSPLHF
TGTGCCAGCTCACTAGACTATTCTTCACCCCTCCACTTT
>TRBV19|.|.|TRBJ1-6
CASSLTGRENSPLHF
TGTGCCAGTAGTCTGACAGGCCGAGAGAATTCACCCCTCCACTTT
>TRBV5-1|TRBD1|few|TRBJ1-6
CASRFEQGSSYNSPLHF
TGCGCCAGCCGATTTGAACAGGGGAGCTCCTATAATTCACCCCTCCACTTT
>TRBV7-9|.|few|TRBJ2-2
CASSSQHERLFF
TGTGCCAGCAGCTCCCAACATGAGCGGCTGTTTTTT
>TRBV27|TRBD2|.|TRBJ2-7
CASIQGGGGGYEQYF
TGTGCCAGCATCCAAGGCGGGGGAGGTGGGTACGAGCAGTACTTC